This T cell receptor (beta chain) was captured by sequencing in a study of breast tumors, draining lymph nodes, adjacent tissues. Samples came from axillary lymph nodes draining the breast cancer. General study findings and limits: Luminal-like breast cancer showed significantly greater tumor-nontumor repertoire similarity than basal-like breast cancer did. Tumor repertoires ranked between lymph nodes and nontumor tissue in diversity, with V and J gene preferences. Findings are consistent with lymph node origin and intratumoral expansion of most tumor T cells.

This CDR3 region has 16 residues. The V and J ends lost 5 bases and 3 bases, in that order; junction bases with no gene match: 10. Germline values: CDR1 SGHAT, CDR2 FQNNGV. A remark on this clonotype: Its antigen is undetermined.

TCRdb analysed the multiplex PCR reads with MiXCR anew, one entry per CDR3 protein. The table records about 140,000 distinct CDR3 sequences, 30% to 35% of them present only once. This clonotype originated in a female donor with breast cancer. Some clones in this sample may be carry-over from other donors' samples. The sequenced sample was axillary lymph node tissue. J is TRBJ1-2 and V is TRBV11-2; 9 bases align to TRBD1. Here the CDR3 DNA reads TGTGCCAGCAGCACTTTTCGGGACAGGGAGGACTATGGCTACACCTTC. Protein: CASSTFRDREDYGYTF.